The 2 T cell receptor beta chains below all came from one sample that was sequenced in a study of blood T cell repertoires in COVID-19. TCRdb's copy holds only in-frame clones and misses some; the assay was immunoSEQ multiplex PCR. The sample gives 490,000 or so clones, about 88% of which show up once; approximately 8% is in the top ten. Sequences were obtained from PBMCs or T cells enriched from blood (not recorded which). These receptors were taken from a woman aged 60-75 years who had recovered from COVID-19.

This chain links TRBV5-1 with TRBJ2-3; D not resolved. Trimming pared 1 base from V and 6 bases from J, leaving 12 bases between. Germline V gene lookup returns CDR1 SGHRS and CDR2 YFSETQ. The CDR3 extends over 14 amino acids. CDR3 amino acids: CASSLSWVQDTQYF. In nucleotides, the CDR3 is TGCGCCAGCAGCTTGAGTTGGGTACAGGATACGCAGTATTTT.

This chain joins TRBV9 and TRBJ1-2; no reliable D call. The length of the CDR3 is 12 residues. Germline CDR1 reads SGDLS; CDR2 reads YYNGEE. Trimming shortened V by 0 bases and J by 8 bases, and 8 bases separated the two germline ends. CDR3 in amino acids: CASSVDEEGYTF. The CDR3 coding sequence is TGTGCCAGCAGCGTAGATGAGGAGGGCTACACCTTC.